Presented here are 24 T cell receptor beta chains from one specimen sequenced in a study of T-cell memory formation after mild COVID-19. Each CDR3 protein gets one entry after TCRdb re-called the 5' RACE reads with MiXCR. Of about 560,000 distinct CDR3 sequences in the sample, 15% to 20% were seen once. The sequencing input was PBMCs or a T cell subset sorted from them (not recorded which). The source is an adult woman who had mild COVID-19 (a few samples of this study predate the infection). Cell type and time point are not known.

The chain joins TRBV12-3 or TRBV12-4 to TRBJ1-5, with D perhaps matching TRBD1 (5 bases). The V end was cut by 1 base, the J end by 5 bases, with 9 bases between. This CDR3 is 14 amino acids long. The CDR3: CASSLVGGHQPQHF. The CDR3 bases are TGTGCCAGCAGTTTAGTCGGGGGACATCAGCCCCAGCATTTT.

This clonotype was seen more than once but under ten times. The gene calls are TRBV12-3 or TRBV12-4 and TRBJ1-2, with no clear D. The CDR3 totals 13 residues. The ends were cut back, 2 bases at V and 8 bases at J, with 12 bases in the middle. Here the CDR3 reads CASSLYRGHGYTF. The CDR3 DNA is TGTGCCAGCAGTTTATATCGGGGTCACGGCTACACCTTC.

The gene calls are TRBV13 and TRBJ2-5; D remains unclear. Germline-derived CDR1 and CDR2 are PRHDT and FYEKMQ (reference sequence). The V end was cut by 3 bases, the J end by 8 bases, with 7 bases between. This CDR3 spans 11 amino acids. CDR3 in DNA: TGTGCCAGCAGCTTCGTAGGTACCCAGTACTTC. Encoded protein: CASSFVGTQYF.

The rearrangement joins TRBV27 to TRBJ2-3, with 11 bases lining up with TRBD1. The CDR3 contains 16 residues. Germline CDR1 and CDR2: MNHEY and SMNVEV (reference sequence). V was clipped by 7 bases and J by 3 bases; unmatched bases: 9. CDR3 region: CASKGQGALSTDTQYF. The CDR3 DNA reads TGTGCCAGCAAAGGACAGGGGGCTTTGTCGACAGATACGCAGTATTTT.

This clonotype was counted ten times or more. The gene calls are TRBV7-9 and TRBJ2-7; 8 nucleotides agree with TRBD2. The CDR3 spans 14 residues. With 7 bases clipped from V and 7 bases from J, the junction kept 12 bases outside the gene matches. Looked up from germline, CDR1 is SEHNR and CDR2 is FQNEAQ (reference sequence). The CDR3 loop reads CASTLGSGTREQYF. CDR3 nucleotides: TGTGCCAGCACCTTGGGGAGCGGGACTAGAGAGCAGTACTTC. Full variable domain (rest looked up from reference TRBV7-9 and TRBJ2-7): DTGVSQNPRHKITKRGQNVTFRCDPISEHNRLYWYRQTLGQGPEFLTYFQNEAQLEKSRLLSDRFSAERPKGSFSTLEIQRTEQGDSAMYLCASTLGSGTREQYFGPGTRLTVT.

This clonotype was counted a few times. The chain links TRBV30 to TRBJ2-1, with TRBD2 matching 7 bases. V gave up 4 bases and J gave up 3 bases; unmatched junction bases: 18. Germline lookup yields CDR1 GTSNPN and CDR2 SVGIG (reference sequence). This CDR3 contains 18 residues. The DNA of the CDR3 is TGTGCCTGGAAACTGTCTACTCATCTAGCGGAAAACTACAATGAGCAGTTCTTC. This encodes CAWKLSTHLAENYNEQFF.

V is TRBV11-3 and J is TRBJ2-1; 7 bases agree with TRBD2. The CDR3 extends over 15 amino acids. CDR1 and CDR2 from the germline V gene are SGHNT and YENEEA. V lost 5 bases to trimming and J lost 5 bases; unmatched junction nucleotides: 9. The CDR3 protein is CASSVGTTKNNEQFF. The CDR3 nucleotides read TGTGCCAGCAGCGTCGGGACTACTAAGAACAATGAGCAGTTCTTC. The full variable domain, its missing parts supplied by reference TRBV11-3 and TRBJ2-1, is EAGVVQSPRYKIIEKKQPVAFWCNPISGHNTLYWYLQNLGQGPELLIRYENEEAVDDSQLPKDRFSAERLKGVDSTLKIQPAELGDSAVYLCASSVGTTKNNEQFFGPGTRLTVL.

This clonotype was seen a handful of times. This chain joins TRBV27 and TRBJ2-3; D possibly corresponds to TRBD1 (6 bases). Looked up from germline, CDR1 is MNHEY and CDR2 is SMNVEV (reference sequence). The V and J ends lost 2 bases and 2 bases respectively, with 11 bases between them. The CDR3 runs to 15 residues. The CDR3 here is CASSLPGVPTDTQYF. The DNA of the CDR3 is TGTGCCAGCAGTTTACCAGGGGTGCCCACAGATACGCAGTATTTT.

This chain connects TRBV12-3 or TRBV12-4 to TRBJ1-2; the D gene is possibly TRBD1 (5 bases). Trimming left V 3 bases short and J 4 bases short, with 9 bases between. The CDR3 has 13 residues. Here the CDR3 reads CASSLTVSYGYTF. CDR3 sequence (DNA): TGTGCCAGCAGTTTGACAGTTTCCTATGGCTACACCTTC.

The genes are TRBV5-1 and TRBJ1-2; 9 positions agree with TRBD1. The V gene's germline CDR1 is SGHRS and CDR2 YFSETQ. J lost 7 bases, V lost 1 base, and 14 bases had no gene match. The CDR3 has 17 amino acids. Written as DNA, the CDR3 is TGCGCCAGCAGCTTGCACCAAGCCGGGACAGGGTCCTCTGGCTACACCTTC. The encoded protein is CASSLHQAGTGSSGYTF.

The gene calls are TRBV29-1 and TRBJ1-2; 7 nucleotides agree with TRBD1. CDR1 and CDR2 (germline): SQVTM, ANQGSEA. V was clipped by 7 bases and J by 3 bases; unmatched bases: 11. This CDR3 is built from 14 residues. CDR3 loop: CSASTGKFDYGYTF. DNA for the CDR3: TGCAGCGCTTCGACAGGGAAGTTTGACTATGGCTACACCTTC.

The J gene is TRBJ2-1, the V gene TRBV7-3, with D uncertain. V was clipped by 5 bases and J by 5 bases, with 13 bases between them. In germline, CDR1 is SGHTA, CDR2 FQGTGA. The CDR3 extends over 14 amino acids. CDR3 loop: CASSAVGRNNEQFF. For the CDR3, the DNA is TGTGCCAGCAGCGCGGTAGGTAGGAACAATGAGCAGTTCTTC.

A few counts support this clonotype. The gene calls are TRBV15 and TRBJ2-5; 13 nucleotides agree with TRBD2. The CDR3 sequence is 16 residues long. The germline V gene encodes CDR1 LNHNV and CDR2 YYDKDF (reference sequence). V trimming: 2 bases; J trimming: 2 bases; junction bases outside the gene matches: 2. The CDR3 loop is CATSRRTSGGQETQYF. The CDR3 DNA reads TGTGCCACCAGCAGACGGACTAGCGGGGGACAAGAGACCCAGTACTTC.

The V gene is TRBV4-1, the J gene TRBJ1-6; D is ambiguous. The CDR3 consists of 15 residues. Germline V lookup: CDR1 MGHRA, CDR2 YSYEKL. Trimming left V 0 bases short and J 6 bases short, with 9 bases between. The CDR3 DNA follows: TGCGCCAGCAGCCAAGAATCGGCGCCTAATTCACCCCTCCACTTT. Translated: CASSQESAPNSPLHF.

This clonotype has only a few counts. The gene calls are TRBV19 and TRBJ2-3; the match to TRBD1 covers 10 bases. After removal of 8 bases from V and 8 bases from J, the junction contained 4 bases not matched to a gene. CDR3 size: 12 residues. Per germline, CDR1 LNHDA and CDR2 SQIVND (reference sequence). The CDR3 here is CASGTGEATQYF. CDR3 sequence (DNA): TGTGCCAGTGGGACAGGGGAGGCTACGCAGTATTTT.

Here the CDR3 DNA reads TGTGCCACCAGTGAGGGACAGCCCTATGGCTACACCTTC. Its protein product is CATSEGQPYGYTF. V and J are TRBV24-1 and TRBJ1-2; 7 nucleotides align to TRBD1. Germline V gene data show CDR1 as KGHDR and CDR2 as SFDVKD. This CDR3 region has 13 residues. V lost 4 bases and J lost 4; bases outside the gene matches: 2.

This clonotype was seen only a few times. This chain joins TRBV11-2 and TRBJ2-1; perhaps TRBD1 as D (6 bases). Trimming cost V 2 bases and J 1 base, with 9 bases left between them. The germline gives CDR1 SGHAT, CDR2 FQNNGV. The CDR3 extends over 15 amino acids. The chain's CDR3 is CASSLRDTSYNEQFF. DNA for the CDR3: TGTGCCAGCAGCTTACGGGACACATCCTACAATGAGCAGTTCTTC.

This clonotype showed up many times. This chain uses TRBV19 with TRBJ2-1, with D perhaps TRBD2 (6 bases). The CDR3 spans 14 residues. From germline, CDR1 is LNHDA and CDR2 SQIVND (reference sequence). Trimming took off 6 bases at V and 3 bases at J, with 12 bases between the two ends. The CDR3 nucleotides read TGTGCCAGTAGCCGAGGAGGGGACTACAATGAGCAGTTCTTC. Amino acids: CASSRGGDYNEQFF.

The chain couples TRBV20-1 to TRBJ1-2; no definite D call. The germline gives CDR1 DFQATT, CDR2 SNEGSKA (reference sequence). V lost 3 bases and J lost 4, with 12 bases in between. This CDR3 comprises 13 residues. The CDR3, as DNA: TGCAGTGCTAGGGACCGGGGTCCCTATGGCTACACCTTC. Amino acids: CSARDRGPYGYTF.

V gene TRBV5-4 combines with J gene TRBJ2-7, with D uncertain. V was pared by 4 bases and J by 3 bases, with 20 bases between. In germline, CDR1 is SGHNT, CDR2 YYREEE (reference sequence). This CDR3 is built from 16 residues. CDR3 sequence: CASSPHSGPLGYEQYF. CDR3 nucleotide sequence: TGTGCCAGCAGCCCACACTCCGGGCCTCTGGGCTACGAGCAGTACTTC.

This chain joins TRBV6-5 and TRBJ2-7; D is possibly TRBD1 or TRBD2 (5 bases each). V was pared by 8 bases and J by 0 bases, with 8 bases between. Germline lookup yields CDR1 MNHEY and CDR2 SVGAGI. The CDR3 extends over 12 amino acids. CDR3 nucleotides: TGTGCCAGCTGGGACCGCTCCTACGAGCAGTACTTC. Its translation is CASWDRSYEQYF.

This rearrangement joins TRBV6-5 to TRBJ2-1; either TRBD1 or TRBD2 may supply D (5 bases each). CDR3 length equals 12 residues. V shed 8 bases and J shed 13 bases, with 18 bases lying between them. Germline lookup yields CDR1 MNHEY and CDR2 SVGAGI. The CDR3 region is CASGDDLWGQFF. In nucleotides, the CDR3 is TGTGCCAGCGGGGACGACTTGTGGGGTCAGTTCTTC.

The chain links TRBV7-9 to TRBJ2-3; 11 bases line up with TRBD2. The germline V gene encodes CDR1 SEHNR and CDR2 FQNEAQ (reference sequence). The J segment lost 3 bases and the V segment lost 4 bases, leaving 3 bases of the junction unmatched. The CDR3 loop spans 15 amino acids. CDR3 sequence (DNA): TGTGCCAGCAGCTATGGGACTAGCGGTACAGATACGCAGTATTTT. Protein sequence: CASSYGTSGTDTQYF.

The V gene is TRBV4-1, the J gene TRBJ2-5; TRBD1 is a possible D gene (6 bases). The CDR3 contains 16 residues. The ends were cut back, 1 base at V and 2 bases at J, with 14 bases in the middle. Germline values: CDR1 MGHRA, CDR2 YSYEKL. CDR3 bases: TGCGCCAGCAGCCAAGGTATGGGGGCATCACAAGAGACCCAGTACTTC. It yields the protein CASSQGMGASQETQYF.